The entry below describes one T cell receptor beta chain. The table lists this clonotype with many counts. Its target antigen remains unknown. The sample holds no much larger clone one base away, and base qualities are not on file. The library was made by PCR. The instrument was an Illumina HiSeq 2500. TCR library preparation used molecular barcoding, with unique molecular identifiers applied to normalize quantification of the TCRbeta repertoire. TCRdb reprocessing: public reads trimmed at Q25 with fastp, clones called with MiXCR, in-frame beta chains kept. Records with the same CDR3 protein are collapsed into one entry carrying the most frequent genes and DNA. This sample comprises about 400,000 distinct CDR3 sequences, over 20% of them detected only once. 3.8% of the sample goes to the ten largest clones. This sample was taken from a study of T-cell reconstitution after alpha-beta-depleted transplantation in children (dated by TCRdb to 2016 to 2017). About the study as a whole: Using TCR repertoire profiling, the study quantitatively followed how T-cell immune reconstitution unfolded in children after TCRalphabeta/CD19-depleted allogeneic hematopoietic cell transplantation.

The sequencing used PBMCs from the stem cell graft donor, collected from the stem cell graft. This TCR derives from a human donor who donated a stem cell graft to a child with acute myeloid leukemia.

CDR3 sequence: CSALPAIYEQYF. Read as DNA, the sequence is TGCAGTGCCTTACCGGCTATATACGAGCAGTACTTC. The sequence is built from TRBV20-1 and TRBJ2-7; confidence is insufficient to name the D gene. V is reduced by 6 bases and J by 4 bases, leaving a spacing of 13 bases between them. The germline V gene (reference sequence) sets CDR1 to DFQATT and CDR2 to SNEGSKA. The CDR3 starts with the cysteine, ends with the phenylalanine, and has 12 residues. Left in the record is the CDR3 DNA by itself, 36 bases read in frame from the first base.